Following are 17 T cell receptor beta chains from one sample sequenced in a study of shared clonotypes between healthy human individuals. In the naive CD8 group, cells lacked CD45RO and were positively selected for CCR7, so terminally differentiated effector memory CD45RA+ cells were left out. TCRdb's table, derived via immunoSEQ multiplex PCR, lists solely in-frame clones and lacks some. The sample consists of some 2.1 million clones, 93% of them appearing once. Sequenced material: naive CD8+ T cells from PBMCs. Receptors originate from a man aged 18 to 29 in good health. Some clones in this sample may be carry-over from other donors' samples.

The V and J genes are TRBV7-2 and TRBJ2-3, with D possibly TRBD2 on 6 matching bases. CDR3 length: 15 amino acids. CDR1 is SGHTA, CDR2 FQGNSA, per germline. V was trimmed by 9 bases and J by 1 base, leaving 17 bases between them. The CDR3 is CASTWASAGTDTQYF. The CDR3 DNA reads TGTGCCAGTACCTGGGCTAGCGCGGGCACAGATACGCAGTATTTT. The full variable domain, with the rest looked up from reference TRBV7-2 and TRBJ2-3, is GAGVSQSPSNKVTEKGKDVELRCDPISGHTALYWYRQSLGQGLEFLIYFQGNSAPDKSGLPSDRFSAERTGGSVSTLTIQRTQQEDSAVYLCASTWASAGTDTQYFGPGTRLTVL.

The chain is built from TRBV19 and TRBJ2-2; D not resolved. This CDR3 spans 15 amino acids. Germline values: CDR1 LNHDA, CDR2 SQIVND (reference sequence). Trimming shortened V by 6 bases and J by 6 bases, and 17 bases separated the two germline ends. CDR3 sequence: CASRLTRLVAGELFF. Written as DNA, the CDR3 is TGTGCCAGTAGGCTGACTCGTCTAGTTGCCGGGGAGCTGTTTTTT.

V is TRBV19 and J is TRBJ2-7; 7 bases agree with TRBD2. CDR3 length: 15 amino acids. After removal of 3 bases from V and 1 base from J, the junction contained 6 bases not matched to a gene. Germline CDR1 reads LNHDA; CDR2 reads SQIVND (reference sequence). The CDR3 reads CASSIRPSGSYEQYF. CDR3 coding DNA: TGTGCCAGTAGTATCCGGCCTAGCGGATCCTACGAGCAGTACTTC.

This chain links TRBV7-9 with TRBJ1-2; D ambiguous. The V end lost 3 bases, the J end lost 8 bases, and 10 bases lay between the germline ends. Germline V gene data show CDR1 as SEHNR and CDR2 as FQNEAQ (reference sequence). The CDR3 is 12 residues long. The CDR3 DNA reads TGTGCCAGCAGCTTCGTCCGGGCCGGCTACACCTTC. This sequence encodes CASSFVRAGYTF. Filled out from reference TRBV7-9 and TRBJ1-2, the complete variable domain reads DTGVSQNPRHKITKRGQNVTFRCDPISEHNRLYWYRQTLGQGPEFLTYFQNEAQLEKSRLLSDRFSAERPKGSFSTLEIQRTEQGDSAMYLCASSFVRAGYTFGSGTRLTVV.

This chain uses TRBV27 with TRBJ2-1; possibly TRBD2 for D (6 bases). The CDR3 has 16 residues. CDR1 and CDR2 (germline): MNHEY, SMNVEV (reference sequence). Trimming removed 5 bases from V and 0 bases from J, with 14 bases in between. The CDR3 coding sequence is TGTGCCAGCAGTCCCTATAGCGGAAGCTCCTACAATGAGCAGTTCTTC. Its protein is CASSPYSGSSYNEQFF.

Details on this clone: Other nucleotide sequences in the sample specify the same CDR3. The chain uses TRBV28 and TRBJ2-7; 12 bases are a match to TRBD2. Trimming at V came to 4 bases and at J to 4 bases, leaving 2 bases not matched to a gene. The germline gives CDR1 MDHEN, CDR2 SYDVKM. This CDR3 is 14 amino acids long. CDR3 sequence (DNA): TGTGCCAGCAGTTCTAGCGGGAGGGTATACGAGCAGTACTTC. Translation gives CASSSSGRVYEQYF.

CDR3 in amino acids: CASSFPWDNEQFF. CDR3 sequence (DNA): TGTGCCAGCAGCTTCCCGTGGGACAATGAGCAGTTCTTC. The chain carries TRBV7-9 and TRBJ2-1; D remains ambiguous. There are 13 residues in the CDR3. Germline CDR1 is SEHNR and CDR2 is FQNEAQ (reference sequence). V was clipped by 3 bases and J by 5 bases, with 8 bases between them.

The chain carries TRBV2 and TRBJ2-7, with D possibly matching TRBD1 (5 bases). The V gene lost 2 bases and the J gene lost 3 bases, with 14 bases spanning the gap. This CDR3 is built from 15 residues. Germline CDR1 reads SNHLY; CDR2 reads FYNNEI. The CDR3 DNA sequence: TGTGCCAGCAGTGAAAAAAGGGGCCCCCTCTACGAGCAGTACTTC. Amino acid sequence: CASSEKRGPLYEQYF.

The rearrangement links TRBV5-8 to TRBJ1-1; D unresolved. V lost 2 bases to trimming and J lost 4 bases, with 12 bases between them. The CDR3 is made up of 14 amino acids. In germline, CDR1 is SGHTS, CDR2 YDEGEE. CDR3 bases: TGTGCCAGCAGCTTCCGAATGGGGTCCACTGAAGCTTTCTTT. Residues: CASSFRMGSTEAFF.

The chain has TRBV4-1 and TRBJ2-5, with D possibly matching TRBD2 (5 bases). Between the trimmed V and J ends, which lost 0 bases and 5 bases, there was a span of 16 bases. Germline assignment: CDR1 MGHRA and CDR2 YSYEKL. The CDR3 covers 16 residues. The CDR3 sequence: CASSQEDTRRGETQYF. CDR3 bases: TGCGCCAGCAGCCAAGAGGATACCCGACGGGGTGAGACCCAGTACTTC.

This clone was recorded only once. CDR3 DNA: TGTGCCAGCAGTCCCCTGACAGGTCCGCTCATGAACACTGAAGCTTTCTTT. Translating gives CASSPLTGPLMNTEAFF. The V and J genes are TRBV28 and TRBJ1-1; tentative D call: TRBD1 (6 bases). From germline, CDR1 is MDHEN and CDR2 SYDVKM. The CDR3 is 17 amino acids. V was pared by 5 bases and J by 0 bases, with 19 bases between.

The chain links TRBV21-1 to TRBJ2-7. TRBV21-1 is deemed a pseudogene. CDR3 size: 16 residues. The CDR3 spells CASSQDSGTANYKQYF. CDR3 DNA: TGTGCCAGCAGCCAAGATTCCGGGACCGCCAACTACAAGCAGTACTTC.

The J gene is TRBJ1-1, the V gene TRBV6-1, with D unclear. Trimming took off 4 bases at V and 6 bases at J, with 12 bases between the two ends. This CDR3 has 13 amino acids. CDR1 is MNHNS, CDR2 SASEGT, per germline. CDR3 protein: CASSARGGSEAFF. CDR3 nucleotide sequence: TGTGCCAGCAGTGCGCGGGGTGGGTCTGAAGCTTTCTTT.

The chain is built from TRBV4-3 and TRBJ1-1; D is uncertain. This CDR3 region has 14 residues. V was trimmed by 1 base and J by 4 bases, leaving 10 bases between them. Looked up from germline, CDR1 is LGHNA and CDR2 is YSLEER. The CDR3 coding sequence is TGCGCCAGCAGCCAAGTTCACCCTTTCACTGAAGCTTTCTTT. Encoded protein: CASSQVHPFTEAFF.

This chain links TRBV27 with TRBJ2-7, with 7 bases fitting TRBD1. Losses at the gene ends were 5 bases for V and 2 bases for J; bases not matched to a gene: 12. Germline V lookup: CDR1 MNHEY, CDR2 SMNVEV (reference sequence). CDR3 size: 16 residues. The CDR3 loop reads CASSLAPGTAAYEQYF. DNA of the CDR3: TGTGCCAGCAGTCTGGCACCCGGGACAGCCGCCTACGAGCAGTACTTC.

The chain joins TRBV10-3 to TRBJ2-1; D might be TRBD1 (5 bases). CDR3 size: 13 residues. Germline V lookup: CDR1 ENHRY, CDR2 SYGVKD. The V gene lost 4 bases and the J gene lost 9 bases, with 13 bases spanning the gap. CDR3 sequence reads: CAISGDRGSEQFF. The CDR3 nucleotides read TGTGCCATCAGTGGGGATAGGGGCAGTGAGCAGTTCTTC.

Of note for this clone: Other DNA sequences in the sample encode the same CDR3. This sequence joins TRBV27 and TRBJ2-7; 7 bases are shared with TRBD1. The V gene's germline CDR1 is MNHEY and CDR2 SMNVEV (reference sequence). The CDR3 extends over 13 amino acids. V was pared by 2 bases and J by 4 bases, with 2 bases of the junction left unmatched. CDR3 sequence (DNA): TGTGCCAGCAGTTTAGGGGACAGTTACGAGCAGTACTTC. Its protein product is CASSLGDSYEQYF.